This is a list of T cell receptor beta chains from one sample in a study of OX40 agonist ivuxolimab in advanced cancers. Profiling relied on immunoSEQ multiplex PCR, and the TCRdb table lists in-frame clones only, not all of them. The repertoire consists of tens of thousands of clones, with approximately 72% occurring once and the leading ten covering 9.5% to 15%. The sample consisted of CD4+ or CD8+ T cells sorted from blood, taken in a trial of the OX40 agonist ivuxolimab. These receptors all come from an adult with an advanced solid tumor such as melanoma, head and neck, liver or kidney cancer. Each CDR3 is given with its conserved first and last residue. The D gene is left open where the match is weak. The size field is filled for only some rows; it gives once, few, many or a size class.

clone_size d_call j_call v_call cdr3_nt cdr3_aa
- - TRBJ1-2 TRBV30 TGTGCCTGGAGTGGCGTGGCAGGCACCACCGTAAACTATGGCTACACCTTC CAWSGVAGTTVNYGYTF
- TRBD1 TRBJ2-7 TRBV19 TGTGCCACAGGGACAGGGATGACCCCCTACGAGCAGTACTTC CATGTGMTPYEQYF
- - TRBJ1-4 TRBV18 TGTGCCAGCTCACCCGTAACGCCAAGGGAAAAACTGTTTTTT CASSPVTPREKLFF
- - TRBJ2-2 TRBV5-4 TGTGCCAGCAGCTTCGATCCAAGTTCCGTCCGGGAGCTGTTTTTT CASSFDPSSVRELFF
- - TRBJ2-2 TRBV7-6 TGTGCCAGCAGCTACCGATCTGGGGTGGGCACCGGGGAGCTGTTTTTT CASSYRSGVGTGELFF
- TRBD2 TRBJ2-2 TRBV7-9 TGTGCCAGCAGCATCGGAGAACTAGCGGGGTTCGACACCGGGGAGCTGTTTTTT CASSIGELAGFDTGELFF
- - TRBJ1-6 TRBV6-5 TGTGCCAGCAGTCGTCCGGGGGCCTTCAATTCACCCCTCCACTTT CASSRPGAFNSPLHF
- - TRBJ1-2 TRBV11-2 TGTGCCAGCACCAAAAGGGGTGATTGGCACTATGGCTACACCTTC CASTKRGDWHYGYTF
- TRBD1 TRBJ2-1 TRBV7-9 TGTGCCAGCAGCGAGGGGGCGGGCCGGAACAATGAGCAGTTCTTC CASSEGAGRNNEQFF
few TRBD1 TRBJ2-1 TRBV10-1 TGCGCCAGCGGAAGAGGACAGGGGGCTAACAATGAGCAGTTCTTC CASGRGQGANNEQFF